Presented here are 17 T cell receptor beta chains from one specimen sequenced in a study of CD8+CD57+ T cells in acquired aplastic anemia. CDR3 and TCR beta VDJ profiling relied on genomic DNA as the template. TCRdb ran MiXCR on the reads and lists one entry per CDR3 protein. The table has approximately 270,000 distinct CDR3 sequences, approximately 55% seen once; the top ten hold roughly 8%. The sequenced material came from sorted CD4+, CD8+, or CD8+CD57+ T cells (not recorded which) from PBMCs. Receptors originate from a human donor with severe aplastic anemia or a healthy control (not recorded which).

This clonotype occurred a few times. The genes are TRBV10-1 and TRBJ1-6; D gene ambiguous. This CDR3 contains 13 residues. Germline-derived CDR1 and CDR2 are WNHNN and SYGVQD (reference sequence). Trimming stripped 7 bases from V and 5 bases from J, with 9 bases between. The CDR3 DNA follows: TGCGCCAGCATGGTGTCAGATAATTCACCCCTCCACTTT. Its protein product is CASMVSDNSPLHF.

This clonotype was seen at least ten times. The gene calls are TRBV20-1 and TRBJ2-3; the D gene is possibly TRBD2 (6 bases). The germline V gene encodes CDR1 DFQATT and CDR2 SNEGSKA (reference sequence). The CDR3 is made up of 14 amino acids. V was trimmed by 3 bases and J by 2 bases, leaving 12 bases between them. CDR3 sequence: CSASLLAFTDTQYF. The DNA of the CDR3 is TGCAGTGCTAGCCTTCTAGCGTTCACAGATACGCAGTATTTT.

Concerning this clonotype: A much more abundant neighbour one base away suggests this may be a read error. The gene calls are TRBV12-5 and TRBJ2-1; 12 bases line up with TRBD2. CDR1 is LGHNT and CDR2 is FRNRAP in the germline V gene. This CDR3 is built from 18 residues. With 5 bases clipped from V and 2 bases from J, the junction kept 10 bases outside the gene matches. DNA of the CDR3: TGTGCTAGTGGTAAAGGACTAGCGGGGCGGGCTGCCTACAATGAGCAGTTCTTC. This gives the protein CASGKGLAGRAAYNEQFF.

The DNA for the CDR3 is TGTGCCAGCACCGGAGGGGTGCCGGGAGAGATTGGCTACGAGCAGTACTTC. This encodes CASTGGVPGEIGYEQYF. The rearrangement uses TRBV11-2 and TRBJ2-7, with D possibly being TRBD2 (6 bases). The CDR3 has 17 amino acids. Trimming removed 7 bases at V and 3 bases at J, with 25 bases between. Germline CDR1 and CDR2: SGHAT and FQNNGV.

The rearrangement uses TRBV7-6 and TRBJ1-1, with 9 bases that match TRBD1. Trimming removed 5 bases from V and 4 bases from J; junction bases left unmatched: 5. The CDR3 has 14 amino acids. Germline loops: CDR1 SGHVS, CDR2 FNYEAQ. CDR3 sequence (DNA): TGTGCCAGCAGCCAACAGGGGGCACTCACTGAAGCTTTCTTT. It translates to CASSQQGALTEAFF.

The chain combines TRBV2 with TRBJ2-5, with D maybe TRBD2 (7 bases). V was cut by 7 bases and J by 1 base, with 13 bases left in between. The CDR3 extends over 14 amino acids. Germline V CDR1 and CDR2: SNHLY, FYNNEI. The CDR3 region is CASKGGGGQETQYF. The CDR3 DNA sequence: TGTGCCAGCAAGGGGGGGGGGGGCCAAGAGACCCAGTACTTC. Drawing the rest from reference TRBV2 and TRBJ2-5, the complete variable domain is EPEVTQTPSHQVTQMGQEVILRCVPISNHLYFYWYRQILGQKVEFLVSFYNNEISEKSEIFDDQFSVERPDGSNFTLKIRSTKLEDSAMYFCASKGGGGQETQYFGPGTRLLVL.

This clonotype was counted ten times or more. V gene TRBV12-3 or TRBV12-4 combines with J gene TRBJ1-4; TRBD1 matches at 7 bases. This CDR3 contains 15 residues. V was clipped by 2 bases and J by 7 bases; unmatched bases: 7. The CDR3 region is CASSLSDREVEKLFF. Written as DNA, the CDR3 is TGTGCCAGCAGTTTATCCGACAGGGAGGTTGAAAAACTGTTTTTT.

The genes are TRBV6-4 and TRBJ1-6; unclear D gene. Trimming pared 4 bases from V and 9 bases from J, leaving 10 bases between. This CDR3 comprises 13 residues. The germline gives CDR1 MRHNA, CDR2 SNTAGT. CDR3 loop: CASSVEPGSPLHF. The CDR3 DNA is TGTGCCAGCAGTGTCGAACCGGGTTCACCCCTCCACTTT.

The CDR3 region is CASSSWGLRDTYEQYF. The CDR3 DNA is TGTGCCAGCAGCTCCTGGGGGCTCAGGGATACCTACGAGCAGTACTTC. V and J are TRBV7-9 and TRBJ2-7, with D tentatively TRBD1 (6 bases). This CDR3 has 16 amino acids. Per the germline V gene, CDR1 is SEHNR and CDR2 is FQNEAQ (reference sequence). The V end lost 4 bases, the J end lost 2 bases, and 18 bases lay between the germline ends.

This clonotype was seen a single time. V usage is TRBV5-1 and J usage is TRBJ2-7; 12 bases line up with TRBD1. The CDR3 covers 16 residues. The germline V gene has CDR1 SGHRS and CDR2 YFSETQ. V was pared by 5 bases and J by 7 bases, with 13 bases of the junction left unmatched. In DNA, the CDR3 is TGCGCCAGCAGACTAAATCCGGGACAGGGGGCGCGAGAGCAGTACTTC. This encodes CASRLNPGQGAREQYF.

This clonotype was counted ten times or more. The chain has TRBV20-1 and TRBJ1-3, with D tentatively TRBD1 (6 bases). Trimming took off 6 bases at V and 0 bases at J, with 9 bases between the two ends. CDR1 is DFQATT and CDR2 is SNEGSKA in the germline V gene (reference sequence). This CDR3 has 13 amino acids. In DNA, the CDR3 is TGCAGTGCCTCCAGGGGCTCTGGAAACACCATATATTTT. This gives the protein CSASRGSGNTIYF.

The genes are TRBV9 and TRBJ1-1, with D hard to call. This CDR3 comprises 13 residues. V lost 3 bases and J 1 base, leaving 7 bases between the germline ends. Looked up from germline, CDR1 is SGDLS and CDR2 is YYNGEE. DNA of the CDR3: TGTGCCAGCAGCGACCAAGAGAACACTGAAGCTTTCTTT. It is translated as CASSDQENTEAFF.

The table lists this clonotype with a few counts. This chain connects TRBV24-1 to TRBJ2-5; D remains ambiguous. V lost 4 bases to trimming and J lost 11 bases, with 10 bases between them. This CDR3 has 11 amino acids. Germline CDR1 and CDR2: KGHDR and SFDVKD. CDR3 sequence (DNA): TGTGCCACCAGTGAAGGGATCCGACAGTACTTC. It is translated as CATSEGIRQYF.

The rearrangement uses TRBV15 and TRBJ2-1; weak D call: TRBD1 (5 bases). Trimming left V 5 bases short and J 4 bases short, with 9 bases between. The CDR3 sequence is 13 residues long. Germline V gene sequence: CDR1 LNHNV, CDR2 YYDKDF (reference sequence). DNA for the CDR3: TGTGCCACCAGCGGACATAGTTACAATGAGCAGTTCTTC. Its protein is CATSGHSYNEQFF.

A remark on this clonotype: One end of the junction is discordant with germline, which a read error may explain. This chain joins TRBV5-1 and TRBJ1-2, with 11 nucleotides matching TRBD1. This CDR3 region has 13 residues. In germline, CDR1 is SGHRS, CDR2 YFSETQ. In nucleotides, the CDR3 is TGCGCCAGCAGCTTAAGGGACAGGGGGTTGATTGCCTTC. Amino acids: CASSLRDRGLIAF.

The chain links TRBV4-1 to TRBJ1-6; TRBD1 might be the D (5 bases). The CDR3 has 14 amino acids. Germline CDR1 is MGHRA and CDR2 is YSYEKL. Deletions cut 5 bases from V and 6 bases from J, with 11 bases between. The CDR3 is CASSKRDGNSPLHF. As DNA, the CDR3 is TGCGCCAGCAGCAAACGGGACGGTAATTCACCCCTCCACTTT.

The chain joins TRBV7-9 to TRBJ2-7; 9 nucleotides align to TRBD1. The CDR3 is 14 residues long. The germline gives CDR1 SEHNR, CDR2 FQNEAQ (reference sequence). After removal of 2 bases from V and 9 bases from J, the junction contained 8 bases not matched to a gene. CDR3 residues: CASSLSGQGVGQYF. CDR3 in DNA: TGTGCCAGCAGCTTATCGGGACAGGGCGTAGGGCAGTACTTC. Together with reference TRBV7-9 and TRBJ2-7, the CDR3 gives the full variable domain: DTGVSQNPRHKITKRGQNVTFRCDPISEHNRLYWYRQTLGQGPEFLTYFQNEAQLEKSRLLSDRFSAERPKGSFSTLEIQRTEQGDSAMYLCASSLSGQGVGQYFGPGTRLTVT.